The 19 T cell receptor beta chains listed next were all sequenced from one sample in a study of shared clonotypes between healthy human individuals. Clones were sequenced by immunoSEQ multiplex PCR, and TCRdb holds only the in-frame ones, with some missing. The sample consists of around 510,000 clones, roughly 95% of them appearing once. What was sequenced was naive CD4+ T cells sorted from blood. The subset was: CD45RA+ positively selected. These receptors were obtained from a woman younger than 45 in good health.

V is TRBV28 and J is TRBJ2-5; the D call may be TRBD1 or TRBD2 (6 bases each). Germline CDR1 and CDR2: MDHEN and SYDVKM. V was pared by 6 bases and J by 5 bases, with 19 bases between. CDR3 length equals 15 residues. The CDR3 sequence: CASRQGGTGMETQYF. In DNA form, the CDR3 reads TGTGCCAGCAGACAAGGGGGGACGGGGATGGAGACCCAGTACTTC.

V is TRBV28 and J is TRBJ2-1; TRBD2 is a possible D gene (6 bases). The germline CDR1 and CDR2 sequences are MDHEN and SYDVKM. Between the trimmed V and J ends, which lost 2 bases and 4 bases, there was a span of 15 bases. The CDR3 totals 16 residues. The CDR3 sequence: CASSLEIGGSYNEQFF. CDR3 nucleotide sequence: TGTGCCAGCAGTTTAGAAATAGGAGGGTCTTACAATGAGCAGTTCTTC.

The V gene is TRBV5-1, the J gene TRBJ2-1; D ambiguous. V lost 4 bases to trimming and J lost 8 bases, with 16 bases between them. Germline CDR1 is SGHRS and CDR2 is YFSETQ. CDR3 size: 14 residues. In nucleotides, the CDR3 is TGCGCCAGCAGCGTGGGTCAAAGGGCGGATGAGCAGTTCTTC. It translates to CASSVGQRADEQFF.

The chain joins TRBV27 to TRBJ2-3, with a possible D match to TRBD1 (6 bases). The germline V gene has CDR1 MNHEY and CDR2 SMNVEV (reference sequence). Trimming cost V 1 base and J 3 bases, with 11 bases left between them. The length of the CDR3 is 15 residues. The chain's CDR3 is CASSLYRDGTDTQYF. In nucleotides, the CDR3 is TGTGCCAGCAGTTTATACAGGGATGGGACAGATACGCAGTATTTT.

The count of this clone is one. V gene TRBV9 combines with J gene TRBJ1-1, with no clear D. Germline V lookup: CDR1 SGDLS, CDR2 YYNGEE. V was shortened by 6 bases and J by 1 base, with 13 bases between the two germline ends. CDR3 length: 14 amino acids. The DNA of the CDR3 is TGTGCCAGCACTCGTCGGGCAGGGAACACTGAAGCTTTCTTT. This sequence encodes CASTRRAGNTEAFF.

The rearrangement links TRBV5-6 to TRBJ1-5; D is unclear. V was clipped by 1 base and J by 7 bases, with 12 bases between them. CDR3 size: 14 residues. The germline V gene has CDR1 SGHDT and CDR2 YYEEEE. CDR3 coding DNA: TGTGCCAGCAGCTTGAGGCAGCAAAGGCAGCCCCAGCATTTT. This encodes CASSLRQQRQPQHF. Complete variable domain (other parts from reference TRBV5-6 and TRBJ1-5): DAGVTQSPTHLIKTRGQQVTLRCSPKSGHDTVSWYQQALGQGPQFIFQYYEEEERQRGNFPDRFSGHQFPNYSSELNVNALLLGDSALYLCASSLRQQRQPQHFGDGTRLSIL.

The chain is built from TRBV9 and TRBJ2-4, with TRBD2 matching 9 bases. CDR1 is SGDLS, CDR2 YYNGEE, per germline. CDR3 length: 17 residues. J lost 0 bases, V lost 4 bases, and 8 bases had no gene match. Here the CDR3 DNA reads TGTGCCAGCAGCCGACTAGCGGAGACACTAGCCAAAAACATTCAGTACTTC. Translating gives CASSRLAETLAKNIQYF. Based on the CDR3 plus reference TRBV9 and TRBJ2-4, the full variable domain is DSGVTQTPKHLITATGQRVTLRCSPRSGDLSVYWYQQSLDQGLQFLIQYYNGEERAKGNILERFSAQQFPDLHSELNLSSLELGDSALYFCASSRLAETLAKNIQYFGAGTRLSVL.

J is TRBJ2-5 and V is TRBV5-1; the D gene is possibly TRBD2 (6 bases). The DNA matches TRBJ2-7 better at its end, which makes the J call doubtful. Per germline, CDR1 SGHRS and CDR2 YFSETQ. There are 15 residues in the CDR3. The CDR3 protein is CASSLVAGGSYEQYF. The CDR3 bases are TGCGCCAGCAGCTTGGTCGCAGGAGGGTCCTACGAGCAGTACTTC.

The chain links TRBV6-5 to TRBJ2-2; D is tentatively TRBD1 or TRBD2 (5 bases each). V was cut by 0 bases and J by 7 bases, with 9 bases left in between. This CDR3 region has 14 residues. Per the germline V gene, CDR1 is MNHEY and CDR2 is SVGAGI. CDR3 sequence: CASSYSGTSGELFF. The CDR3 bases are TGTGCCAGCAGTTACTCGGGGACGAGCGGGGAGCTGTTTTTT.

This chain joins TRBV29-1 and TRBJ2-5, with TRBD2 matching 14 bases. After removal of 7 bases from V and 1 base from J, the junction contained 11 bases not matched to a gene. The CDR3 runs to 17 residues. Germline loops: CDR1 SQVTM, CDR2 ANQGSEA. CDR3 loop: CSGTGTSGSGIQETQYF. The CDR3 region has the DNA TGCAGCGGCACCGGGACTAGCGGGAGTGGAATCCAAGAGACCCAGTACTTC.

The rearrangement links TRBV5-1 to TRBJ2-7, with 10 bases fitting TRBD2. CDR1 SGHRS and CDR2 YFSETQ come from the germline V gene. After removal of 3 bases from V and 5 bases from J, the junction contained 2 bases not matched to a gene. The CDR3 runs 13 residues. CDR3 protein: CASSYGLADEQYF. CDR3 DNA sequence: TGCGCCAGCAGCTATGGACTAGCGGACGAGCAGTACTTC.

V is TRBV5-1 and J is TRBJ2-7; weak D call: TRBD2 (5 bases). Trimming removed 0 bases from V and 0 bases from J, with 10 bases in between. Germline V CDR1 and CDR2: SGHRS, YFSETQ. This CDR3 is built from 15 residues. The CDR3 sequence: CASSLAGDGSYEQYF. The CDR3 DNA follows: TGCGCCAGCAGCTTGGCCGGGGATGGCTCCTACGAGCAGTACTTC.

This chain connects TRBV18 to TRBJ2-3; 10 bases fit TRBD1. Per germline, CDR1 KGHSH and CDR2 LQKENI. V lost 5 bases, J lost 5 bases, and 7 bases stayed unmatched. The length of the CDR3 is 15 residues. The CDR3 spells CASSLARDRGDTQYF. The CDR3 bases are TGTGCCAGCTCATTAGCACGGGACAGGGGAGATACGCAGTATTTT. The whole variable domain, remainder taken from reference TRBV18 and TRBJ2-3, is NAGVMQNPRHLVRRRGQEARLRCSPMKGHSHVYWYRQLPEEGLKFMVYLQKENIIDESGMPKERFSAEFPKEGPSILRIQQVVRGDSAAYFCASSLARDRGDTQYFGPGTRLTVL.

V is TRBV7-9 and J is TRBJ2-6; 8 nucleotides agree with TRBD2. Per the germline V gene, CDR1 is SEHNR and CDR2 is FQNEAQ (reference sequence). This CDR3 contains 17 residues. The V segment lost 5 bases and the J segment 0 bases; nucleotides outside the gene matches: 6. CDR3 in DNA: TGTGCCAGCAGCCCGGGAGGGGCGCTCTCTGGGGCCAACGTCCTGACTTTC. Translating gives CASSPGGALSGANVLTF.

The J gene is TRBJ2-1, the V gene TRBV5-6, with no clear D. CDR3 length equals 13 residues. Trimming stripped 4 bases from V and 9 bases from J, with 14 bases between. Germline V gene data show CDR1 as SGHDT and CDR2 as YYEEEE. In DNA, the CDR3 is TGTGCCAGCAGCCCCTCCCTTAAGGCTGAGCAGTTCTTC. Translation gives CASSPSLKAEQFF.

The chain uses TRBV11-2 and TRBJ2-5; 8 bases line up with TRBD2. The CDR3 is 16 amino acids. CDR1 is SGHAT and CDR2 is FQNNGV in the germline V gene. Trimming cost V 5 bases and J 3 bases; bases outside gene matches: 11. In DNA, the CDR3 is TGTGCCAGCAGCAGCCTTCGCGGGGGGATAAAAGAGACCCAGTACTTC. It yields the protein CASSSLRGGIKETQYF.

The chain joins TRBV5-6 to TRBJ1-2; possibly TRBD1 for D (6 bases). Germline assignment: CDR1 SGHDT and CDR2 YYEEEE. V was clipped by 4 bases and J by 4 bases, with 17 bases between them. The CDR3 sequence is 15 residues long. CDR3 loop: CASSPVGGAVYGYTF. The CDR3 bases are TGTGCCAGCAGCCCCGTTGGGGGCGCAGTCTATGGCTACACCTTC.

This rearrangement joins TRBV2 to TRBJ2-2; the D gene is possibly TRBD1 (6 bases). This CDR3 spans 14 amino acids. The V gene's germline CDR1 is SNHLY and CDR2 FYNNEI. V gave up 8 bases and J gave up 1 base, with 11 bases separating them. The CDR3 spells CASWQQGNTGELFF. The DNA for the CDR3 is TGTGCCAGCTGGCAACAGGGGAACACCGGGGAGCTGTTTTTT.

This clone has a single count. J is TRBJ1-1 and V is TRBV18; 8 bases fit TRBD1. Trimming removed 6 bases from V and 2 bases from J; junction bases left unmatched: 11. CDR3 length equals 16 residues. Germline lookup yields CDR1 KGHSH and CDR2 LQKENI. The CDR3 sequence: CASSTLETGANTEAFF. As DNA, the CDR3 is TGTGCCAGCTCGACTTTAGAGACAGGGGCCAACACTGAAGCTTTCTTT. Full variable domain (remainder filled in from reference TRBV18 and TRBJ1-1): NAGVMQNPRHLVRRRGQEARLRCSPMKGHSHVYWYRQLPEEGLKFMVYLQKENIIDESGMPKERFSAEFPKEGPSILRIQQVVRGDSAAYFCASSTLETGANTEAFFGQGTRLTVV.